This TCR beta chain is from a study of T cell responses to AZD1222 COVID-19 vaccine. Sequencing was performed with immunoSEQ multiplex PCR; in TCRdb, only in-frame clones are kept and a portion is missing. The data show about 84,000 clones, around 85% seen once. General study points: Nearly half of spike-specific TCRs reportedly target unmutated variant regions. Spike as a whole was targeted by vaccine-associated CD4 TCRs, dominant at 160-218 and 743-854.

From germline, CDR1 is SGHKS and CDR2 YYEKEE (reference sequence). The CDR3 has 12 amino acids. V gave up 0 bases and J gave up 3 bases, with 4 bases separating them. With regard to this clone: Its antigen is unidentified.

The V gene is TRBV5-5, the J gene TRBJ2-7; D is ambiguous. The clonotype originates from an adult who received the AZD1222 COVID-19 vaccine. Here the sequenced sample was peripheral blood, taken 28 days after the second AZD1222 dose. CDR3 protein: CASSLVGYEQYF. The CDR3 DNA reads as TGTGCCAGCAGCTTGGTCGGCTACGAGCAGTACTTC.